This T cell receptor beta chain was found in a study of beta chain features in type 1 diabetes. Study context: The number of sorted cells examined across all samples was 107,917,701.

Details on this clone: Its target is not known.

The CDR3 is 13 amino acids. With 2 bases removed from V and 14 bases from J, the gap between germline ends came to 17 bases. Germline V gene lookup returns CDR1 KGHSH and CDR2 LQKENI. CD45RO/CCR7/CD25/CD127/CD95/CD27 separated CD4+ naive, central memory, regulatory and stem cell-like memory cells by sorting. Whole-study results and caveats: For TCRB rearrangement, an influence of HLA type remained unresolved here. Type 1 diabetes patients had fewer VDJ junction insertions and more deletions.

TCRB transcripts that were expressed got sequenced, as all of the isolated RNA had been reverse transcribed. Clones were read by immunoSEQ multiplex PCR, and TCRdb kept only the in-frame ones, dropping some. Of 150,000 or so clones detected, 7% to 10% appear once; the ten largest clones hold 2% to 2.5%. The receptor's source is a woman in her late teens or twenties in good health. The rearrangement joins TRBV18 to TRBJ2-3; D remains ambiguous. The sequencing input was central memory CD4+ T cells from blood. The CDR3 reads CASSPIPSRQVYF. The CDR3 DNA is TGTGCCAGCTCACCAATACCCTCCCGGCAGGTGTATTTT.